The source of this T cell receptor beta chain is a study of cytomegalovirus exposure and HLA in healthy donors. Remarks on this clone: Its antigen is currently unknown.

V was shortened by 4 bases and J by 3 bases, with 19 bases between the two germline ends. Germline V gene lookup returns CDR1 LNHNV and CDR2 YYDKDF (reference sequence). The CDR3 is 16 residues long. The study's findings and limits: As a later analysis showed, several of the most significant clusters appeared to be linked to common viral pathogens. For most subjects, TCR beta sequences were reported to predict HLA-A and HLA-B alleles with accuracy. Rare TCR sequences predominated, though certain public TCRs were found in many donors. The Asian-associated ancestry cluster reportedly had fewer N-insertions than the roughly 670-donor mean in a later analysis.

Researchers ran the PCR with 60 Vbeta and 13 Jbeta primers. Here immunoSEQ multiplex PCR was the method, and the copy in TCRdb shows in-frame clones only, minus some. The sample holds over 200,000 clones, roughly 89% seen once. The rearrangement links TRBV15 to TRBJ2-7; possible D gene TRBD2, 6 bases. The clonotype comes from a woman between 18 and 30 years old in good health and CMV-seronegative. Sequencing was carried out using PBMCs. CDR3: CATSTAAGTLIYEQYF. CDR3 DNA: TGTGCCACCAGCACCGCGGCGGGGACCTTAATCTACGAGCAGTACTTC.